Given below is one TCR beta chain in context. This sample was included in a study of blood T cell repertoires in COVID-19. Study information: Sources were T cells, B-cell-depleted T cells, or PBMCs; the material itself was cDNA or gDNA.

The method was immunoSEQ multiplex PCR; TCRdb's version includes in-frame clones alone and lacks a portion of them. The sample yields tens of thousands of clones, around 90% seen once. Germline assignment: CDR1 LNHDA and CDR2 SQIVND (reference sequence). V shed 0 bases, J shed 3 bases, and the junction held 2 bases outside the gene matches. This CDR3 region has 14 residues. The source material was peripheral blood. This chain joins TRBV19 and TRBJ2-7; TRBD2 matches at 7 bases. The sequence came from a man aged 50-59 years with active COVID-19. The CDR3 sequence is CASSIEGGIYEQYF. The CDR3 DNA reads TGTGCCAGTAGTATAGAGGGGGGGATCTACGAGCAGTACTTC. Full variable domain (remainder filled in from reference TRBV19 and TRBJ2-7): DGGITQSPKYLFRKEGQNVTLSCEQNLNHDAMYWYRQDPGQGLRLIYYSQIVNDFQKGDIAEGYSVSREKKESFPLTVTSAQKNPTAFYLCASSIEGGIYEQYFGPGTRLTVT.